The clone carrying this T cell receptor (beta chain) turned up a few times. What it binds is not known. As defined, naive CD8 cells were CD45RO-negative and positively selected for CCR7, with terminally differentiated effector memory CD45RA+ cells excluded. The CDR3 length is 15 residues. Germline CDR1 and CDR2: SGHVT and SQSDAQ. V was shortened by 5 bases and J by 0 bases, with 11 bases between the two germline ends. Method: immunoSEQ multiplex PCR; TCRdb's copy keeps in-frame clones and lacks some. The sample has hundreds of thousands of clones; 85% to 95% are singletons. The data belong to a study of shared clonotypes between healthy human individuals. Notes on the study in general: Rarefaction showed that sequencing of sorted subsets was incomplete (despite large depth).

This TCR came from a woman in her 30s in good health. Sequencing used naive CD8+ T cells sorted from blood. The chain recombines TRBV7-4 with TRBJ1-5; no reliable D call. CDR3 residues: CASSLRPISNQPQHF. The CDR3 DNA reads as TGTGCCAGCAGCCTCCGGCCGATTAGCAATCAGCCCCAGCATTTT. Filled out from reference TRBV7-4 and TRBJ1-5, the complete variable domain reads GAGVSQSPRYKVAKRGRDVALRCDSISGHVTLYWYRQTLGQGSEVLTYSQSDAQRDKSGRPSGRFSAERPERSVSTLKIQRTEQGDSAVYLCASSLRPISNQPQHFGDGTRLSIL.